This T cell receptor beta chain was recorded in a study of blood T cell repertoires in COVID-19. Background on the study: Italy, Spain and the United States were the sources of the convalescent and acute COVID-19 samples. T cells, B-cell-depleted T cells, or PBMCs provided the cDNA or gDNA that served as material.

Per the study methods: The assay estimated nucleated cells by amplifying reference gene primers. Sequencing used immunoSEQ multiplex PCR; TCRdb keeps in-frame clones, though not all of them. V, J and clone size are taken as reported in that table, and D and trimming were inferred from the DNA itself. The table has about 60,000 clones, about 86% seen once. This CDR3 has 14 residues. Trimming left V 6 bases short and J 4 bases short, with 17 bases between. Germline V gene lookup returns CDR1 DFQATT and CDR2 SNEGSKA (reference sequence). This TCR derives from a human donor in a cohort sampled during active COVID-19. The material sequenced was peripheral blood. The chain links TRBV20-1 to TRBJ2-3; a weak D match, TRBD2 (7 bases). The CDR3 nucleotides are TGCAGTGCGAGTGGGGGAGGGGGAGCAGATACGCAGTATTTT. Amino acid sequence: CSASGGGGADTQYF.